This T cell receptor (beta chain) was sequenced during a study of T-cell reconstitution after alpha-beta-depleted transplantation in children. V dropped 5 bases and J dropped 3; count of bases not matched to a gene: 7. The CDR3 is 15 residues long. Germline assignment: CDR1 DFQATT and CDR2 SNEGSKA (reference sequence). For TCRbeta, the library was prepared with unique molecular identifiers. TCRdb passed the PCR reads through MiXCR, listing each CDR3 protein once. The sample lists hundreds of thousands of distinct CDR3 sequences, approximately 15% occurring once. There are many counts of this clonotype.

J is TRBJ1-5 and V is TRBV20-1; 10 nucleotides agree with TRBD1. The receptor was isolated from a human donor who donated a stem cell graft to a child with acute myeloid leukemia. Sequences were derived from PBMCs from the stem cell graft donor, sampled from the stem cell graft. The DNA of the CDR3 is TGCAGTGCTCCCCGACAGGGGGCCAACAATCAGCCCCAGCATTTT. The encoded protein is CSAPRQGANNQPQHF.